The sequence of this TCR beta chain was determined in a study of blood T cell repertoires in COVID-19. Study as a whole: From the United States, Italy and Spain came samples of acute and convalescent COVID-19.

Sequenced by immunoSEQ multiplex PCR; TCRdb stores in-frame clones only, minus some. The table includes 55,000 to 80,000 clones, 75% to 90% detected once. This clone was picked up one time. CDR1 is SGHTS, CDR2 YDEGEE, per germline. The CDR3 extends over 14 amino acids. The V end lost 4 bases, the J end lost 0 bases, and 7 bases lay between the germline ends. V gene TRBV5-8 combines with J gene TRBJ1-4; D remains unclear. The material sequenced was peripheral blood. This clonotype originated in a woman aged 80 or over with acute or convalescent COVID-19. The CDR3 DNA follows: TGTGCCAGCAGCCTCGGGACAACTAATGAAAAACTGTTTTTT. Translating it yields CASSLGTTNEKLFF. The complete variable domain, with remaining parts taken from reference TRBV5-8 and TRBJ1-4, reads EAGVTQSPTHLIKTRGQQATLRCSPISGHTSVYWYQQALGLGLQFLLWYDEGEERNRGNFPPRFSGRQFPNYSSELNVNALELEDSALYLCASSLGTTNEKLFFGSGTQLSVL.